This T cell receptor beta chain comes out of a study of spatial heterogeneity in lung cancer. Across the whole study: The average appearance count of each unique TCR and UMI combination in raw reads was more than 9.5. Whole-study results and caveats: Counts that tracked tumor mutation counts were those of expanded intratumoral alpha and beta TCRs.

The germline V and J ends were trimmed by 6 bases and 2 bases, with 11 bases remaining between them. The CDR3 consists of 12 residues. Looked up from germline, CDR1 is DFQATT and CDR2 is SNEGSKA (reference sequence). By its share, this clonotype is large. Antigen specificity is unknown. A unique molecular identifier was attached to every TCR cDNA molecule. TCRdb itself ran the 5' RACE reads through MiXCR, one entry per CDR3 protein. Among 600 to 800 distinct CDR3 sequences listed, around an eighth were seen once. Time point noted: sample taken at primary tumor resection. Untreated early-stage non-small cell lung cancer patients, 65 to 90 in total, were the donors. Unsorted whole RNA samples from tumor, nontumor lung or frozen PBMC were sequenced.

Sequenced material: lung tumor tissue, taken at surgery. The sequence was collected from a male donor with early-stage non-small cell lung cancer. This rearrangement joins TRBV20-1 to TRBJ2-7; D might be TRBD1 (5 bases). This CDR3 is CSAIDRAYEQYF. CDR3 sequence (DNA): TGCAGTGCAATAGACAGAGCCTACGAGCAGTACTTC.